What follows are 21 T cell receptor beta chains derived from one specimen sequenced in a study of shared clonotypes between healthy human individuals. The data were produced by immunoSEQ multiplex PCR, yet TCRdb's version contains in-frame clones alone and is incomplete. The top ten hold around 0.4% of the sample, which has fewer than 3 million clones, under 95% seen once. Sequencing was performed on naive CD4+ T cells from PBMCs. Subset specified: CD45RA+ positively selected. These TCRs come from a man aged 18-30 years in good health. Some clones in this sample may be carry-over from other donors' samples.

This clone was observed a few times. The rearrangement uses TRBV29-1 and TRBJ1-1; D gene ambiguous. This CDR3 comprises 13 residues. Per germline, CDR1 SQVTM and CDR2 ANQGSEA. Trimming took 5 bases from V and 0 from J, leaving 10 bases between them. As DNA, the CDR3 is TGCAGCGTTAGGTTGGTCATGAACACTGAAGCTTTCTTT. It specifies CSVRLVMNTEAFF.

This rearrangement joins TRBV6-5 to TRBJ1-1; D perhaps matches TRBD1 (6 bases). V shed 5 bases and J shed 3 bases, with 16 bases lying between them. The CDR3 loop spans 15 amino acids. Germline V gene data show CDR1 as MNHEY and CDR2 as SVGAGI. The CDR3 nucleotides read TGTGCCAGCAGTAGGCGCAGGGGCGCGGACACTGAAGCTTTCTTT. Encoded protein: CASSRRRGADTEAFF.

J is TRBJ2-5 and V is TRBV6-1; D may be TRBD1 (5 bases). From germline, CDR1 is MNHNS and CDR2 SASEGT. Trimming pared 10 bases from V and 3 bases from J, leaving 12 bases between. The CDR3 has 12 amino acids. In DNA form, the CDR3 reads TGTGCCACCGCCAGGGCCGAAGAGACCCAGTACTTC. This encodes CATARAEETQYF.

The chain carries TRBV6-1 and TRBJ2-7, with 10 nucleotides matching TRBD1. Germline V CDR1 and CDR2: MNHNS, SASEGT. The CDR3 has 19 amino acids. V shed 2 bases and J 0 bases; nucleotides not matched to a gene: 13. The DNA for the CDR3 is TGTGCCAGCAGTGAACGAGGTGTCGGGACAGGGGTCAACTCCTACGAGCAGTACTTC. Amino acid sequence: CASSERGVGTGVNSYEQYF.

This chain uses TRBV19 with TRBJ2-7; D is unresolved. This CDR3 has 14 residues. V was shortened by 3 bases and J by 2 bases, with 11 bases between the two germline ends. CDR1 LNHDA and CDR2 SQIVND come from the germline V gene (reference sequence). The CDR3 here is CASSMLGSAYEQYF. The CDR3 DNA sequence: TGTGCCAGTAGTATGTTGGGGTCCGCCTACGAGCAGTACTTC. Looking up the rest from reference TRBV19 and TRBJ2-7 gives the full variable domain: DGGITQSPKYLFRKEGQNVTLSCEQNLNHDAMYWYRQDPGQGLRLIYYSQIVNDFQKGDIAEGYSVSREKKESFPLTVTSAQKNPTAFYLCASSMLGSAYEQYFGPGTRLTVT.

V gene TRBV5-6 combines with J gene TRBJ2-7; 8 nucleotides align to TRBD2. Germline V gene lookup returns CDR1 SGHDT and CDR2 YYEEEE. This CDR3 region has 15 residues. V was pared by 0 bases and J by 4 bases, with 6 bases of the junction left unmatched. Written as DNA, the CDR3 is TGTGCCAGCAGCTTGGGTGGGACTAGTAAGTACGAGCAGTACTTC. Amino acid sequence: CASSLGGTSKYEQYF.

This chain links TRBV7-7 with TRBJ2-5; TRBD1 aligns across 7 bases. The V gene end was trimmed by 5 bases and the J gene end by 1 base; junction bases not matched to a gene: 10. The CDR3 consists of 16 residues. Per germline, CDR1 SSHAT and CDR2 FNYEAQ (reference sequence). The CDR3, as DNA: TGTGCCAGCAGCAAAATCGGGGCAGGGGGCCAAGAGACCCAGTACTTC. It is translated as CASSKIGAGGQETQYF. The whole variable domain, filled in from reference TRBV7-7 and TRBJ2-5, reads GAGVSQSPRYKVTKRGQDVTLRCDPISSHATLYWYQQALGQGPEFLTYFNYEAQPDKSGLPSDRFSAERPEGSISTLTIQRTEQRDSAMYRCASSKIGAGGQETQYFGPGTRLLVL.

The V call is TRBV29-1, the J call TRBJ1-2, with 8 bases lining up with TRBD1. The V gene's germline CDR1 is SQVTM and CDR2 ANQGSEA. This CDR3 region has 17 residues. Losses at the gene ends were 8 bases for V and 4 bases for J; bases not matched to a gene: 21. CDR3 nucleotide sequence: TGCAGCCCCTGGGGGGGACAGGTGTCCGGAAGTCGCTATGGCTACACCTTC. This sequence encodes CSPWGGQVSGSRYGYTF.

In regard to this clone: In the same sample, other DNA sequences code for this CDR3. The chain joins TRBV18 to TRBJ2-5; no clear D. Trimming stripped 2 bases from V and 4 bases from J, with 8 bases between. Germline CDR1 reads KGHSH; CDR2 reads LQKENI. The CDR3 length is 13 residues. The CDR3 DNA reads as TGTGCCAGCTCACCAGGGTTGGGAGAGACCCAGTACTTC. Protein product: CASSPGLGETQYF.

Notes on this clone: This sample also contains other DNA sequences that code for the same CDR3. The chain is built from TRBV27 and TRBJ1-1; 8 bases line up with TRBD1. Germline-derived CDR1 and CDR2 are MNHEY and SMNVEV (reference sequence). The CDR3 has 14 residues. V gave up 4 bases and J gave up 5 bases; unmatched junction bases: 6. The CDR3 sequence: CASSSRTGYTEAFF. The CDR3 DNA is TGTGCCAGCAGTTCACGGACAGGGTATACTGAAGCTTTCTTT.

This clone was detected only once. The rearrangement uses TRBV5-1 and TRBJ1-3; no clear D gene. CDR3 size: 17 residues. Germline V CDR1 and CDR2: SGHRS, YFSETQ. Trimming stripped 1 base from V and 0 bases from J, with 14 bases between. CDR3 loop: CASSLYGGKSSGNTIYF. CDR3 nucleotides: TGCGCCAGCAGCTTGTATGGCGGGAAAAGCTCTGGAAACACCATATATTTT.

This chain links TRBV9 with TRBJ2-7; 7 bases agree with TRBD1. V shed 3 bases, J shed 1 base, and the junction held 7 bases outside the gene matches. This CDR3 has 15 amino acids. Germline lookup yields CDR1 SGDLS and CDR2 YYNGEE. The CDR3 region has the DNA TGTGCCAGCAGCGGCGGACAGGAAGAATCCTACGAGCAGTACTTC. Translation: CASSGGQEESYEQYF.

Worth noting for this clone: Other DNA sequences of this sample code for an identical CDR3. The chain combines TRBV5-1 with TRBJ2-7; weak D call: TRBD1 (6 bases). The CDR3 consists of 15 residues. Germline CDR1 SGHRS, CDR2 YFSETQ. The V gene lost 0 bases and the J gene lost 0 bases, with 10 bases spanning the gap. The CDR3 sequence: CASSLGQVSSYEQYF. The CDR3 DNA reads as TGCGCCAGCAGCTTGGGACAGGTGAGCTCCTACGAGCAGTACTTC. Full variable domain (remainder filled in from reference TRBV5-1 and TRBJ2-7): KAGVTQTPRYLIKTRGQQVTLSCSPISGHRSVSWYQQTPGQGLQFLFEYFSETQRNKGNFPGRFSGRQFSNSRSEMNVSTLELGDSALYLCASSLGQVSSYEQYFGPGTRLTVT.

This chain connects TRBV5-1 to TRBJ2-7; 8 bases line up with TRBD1. Losses at the gene ends were 4 bases for V and 2 bases for J; bases not matched to a gene: 5. Germline V gives CDR1 SGHRS, CDR2 YFSETQ. CDR3 size: 14 residues. The CDR3 DNA is TGCGCCAGCAGCAAGGACAGGGCCACCTACGAGCAGTACTTC. It specifies CASSKDRATYEQYF.

This rearrangement joins TRBV7-3 to TRBJ1-1; 8 bases are a match to TRBD1. From germline, CDR1 is SGHTA and CDR2 FQGTGA. The CDR3 spans 14 residues. V lost 4 bases to trimming and J lost 6 bases; unmatched junction nucleotides: 7. This chain's CDR3 is CASSSGTGISEAFF. CDR3 nucleotides: TGTGCCAGCAGCTCCGGGACAGGTATTTCTGAAGCTTTCTTT.

This chain joins TRBV5-1 and TRBJ2-2; D remains ambiguous. Germline V gives CDR1 SGHRS, CDR2 YFSETQ. The CDR3 is 15 amino acids. The V and J ends lost 4 bases and 4 bases respectively, with 14 bases between them. CDR3 coding DNA: TGCGCCAGCAGCCCTATCCTACACGGCACCGGGGAGCTGTTTTTT. This codes for CASSPILHGTGELFF.

The chain is built from TRBV18 and TRBJ1-3; 8 positions match TRBD1. This CDR3 has 16 residues. Losses at the gene ends were 1 base for V and 3 bases for J; bases not matched to a gene: 5. Germline V gene data show CDR1 as KGHSH and CDR2 as LQKENI. CDR3 nucleotide sequence: TGTGCCAGCTCACCACTACGGGGACAGGATGGAAACACCATATATTTT. This sequence encodes CASSPLRGQDGNTIYF.

The V call is TRBV5-1, the J call TRBJ1-2; no definite D call. CDR3 size: 12 residues. Trimming cost V 0 bases and J 8 bases, with 8 bases left between them. CDR1 is SGHRS, CDR2 YFSETQ, per germline. Here the CDR3 DNA reads TGCGCCAGCAGCTTGGATGGTCGGGGCTACACCTTC. Translating gives CASSLDGRGYTF.

This chain uses TRBV6-5 with TRBJ2-1; TRBD2 matches at 12 bases. The V segment lost 10 bases and the J segment 4 bases; nucleotides outside the gene matches: 2. The CDR3 sequence is 13 residues long. The germline gives CDR1 MNHEY, CDR2 SVGAGI. CDR3 in DNA: TGTGCCACCACTAGCGGGAGGTACAATGAGCAGTTCTTC. It translates to CATTSGRYNEQFF.

The chain combines TRBV5-1 with TRBJ1-1, with TRBD1 as a possible D gene (6 bases). V dropped 4 bases and J dropped 5 bases, with 15 bases sitting between them. CDR1 is SGHRS and CDR2 is YFSETQ in the germline V gene. The CDR3 contains 14 residues. The CDR3 region is CASSAIGQSTEAFF. CDR3 DNA: TGCGCCAGCAGCGCAATAGGACAGTCTACTGAAGCTTTCTTT.

This clone appeared a few times. This rearrangement joins TRBV19 to TRBJ2-2, with 8 nucleotides matching TRBD1. Germline trimming cut 5 bases from V and 5 bases from J; bases unmatched to any gene: 4. Germline V gene lookup returns CDR1 LNHDA and CDR2 SQIVND (reference sequence). This CDR3 contains 14 residues. CDR3 residues: CASSGWTGTGELFF. CDR3 DNA: TGTGCCAGTAGTGGATGGACAGGGACCGGGGAGCTGTTTTTT.